The rows below give T cell receptor beta chains drawn from one sample of a study of cytomegalovirus exposure and HLA in healthy donors. Libraries were prepared by immunoSEQ multiplex PCR; TCRdb keeps only in-frame clonotypes and omits some of them. The table lists fewer than 60,000 clones, around three fifths of them singletons. The material sequenced was PBMCs. The receptor set was obtained from a human donor in good health. Each CDR3 is given with its conserved first and last residue. A D gene is named only where the DNA matches it firmly. For some rows the clone size is stated as once, few or many, or as a class when expanded; others skip it.

TGTGCCATCAGTGAGTCCGGGGGTCGGGGGAGCAATCAGCCCCAGCATTTT,CAISESGGRGSNQPQHF,TRBV10-3,TRBJ1-5,NA,once
TGTGCCAGCAGTTACTCGGGGGGGCGCTTGGGGCTTGGCTACACCTTC,CASSYSGGRLGLGYTF,TRBV6-5,TRBJ1-2,NA,NA
TGTGCCAGCAGCCCTCCGGACAGCTACCCTGAAGCTTTCTTT,CASSPPDSYPEAFF,TRBV7-9,TRBJ1-1,NA,NA
TGTGCCTGGAGTGCCAGTCTCCTTAGCAATCAGCCCCAGCATTTT,CAWSASLLSNQPQHF,TRBV30,TRBJ1-5,NA,NA
TGCGCCAGCAGCCAAGACCCAGGGGTTGGCAATCAGCCCCAGCATTTT,CASSQDPGVGNQPQHF,TRBV4-1,TRBJ1-5,NA,NA
TGCGCCAGCAGACCCCCGGGACAGGGAAAACATGGCTACACCTTC,CASRPPGQGKHGYTF,TRBV4-1,TRBJ1-2,TRBD1,once
TGTGCCAGCCGGGCGAACTGGGACACGACCTACGAGCAGTACTTC,CASRANWDTTYEQYF,TRBV6-5,TRBJ2-7,NA,NA
TGTGCCATCAGCGCCGGGGGGAGGGAAACTGAAGCTTTCTTT,CAISAGGRETEAFF,TRBV10-3,TRBJ1-1,NA,NA
TGTGCCAGCAGTTTGGGACAGGGGGTTTACGAGCAGTACTTC,CASSLGQGVYEQYF,TRBV28,TRBJ2-7,TRBD1,few
TGTGCCTGGAACGGCGGAAATTTCAACTATGGCTACACCTTC,CAWNGGNFNYGYTF,TRBV30,TRBJ1-2,NA,NA
TGCGCCAGCAGCGCCCGGCGGGACACAGATACGCAGTATTTT,CASSARRDTDTQYF,TRBV5-1,TRBJ2-3,NA,NA